This T cell receptor (beta chain) stems from a study of blood T cell repertoires in COVID-19. This CDR3 is 13 amino acids long. The germline gives CDR1 LGHNT, CDR2 FRNRAP. Trimming took 7 bases from V and 8 from J; bases not matched to a gene: 8. Per the authors' pipeline: Reference gene primer amplification in the assay estimated nucleated cell counts. Measured with immunoSEQ multiplex PCR; TCRdb has only the in-frame clones, and not every one. V and J calls and clone size are as listed in that table; D and trimming were resolved from the DNA. This table has more than 80,000 clones, approximately 82% appearing once.

The V gene is TRBV12-5, the J gene TRBJ2-1; 7 bases align to TRBD2. Sequences were obtained from peripheral blood. The sequence was collected from a man aged 50-59 years with active or convalescent COVID-19. The CDR3 DNA sequence: TGTGCTAGTGCCTTGGGGGGGAACGATGAGCAGTTCTTC. Translated, it gives CASALGGNDEQFF.